Listed here are 8 T cell receptor beta chains from one sample, sequenced in a study of beta chain features in type 1 diabetes. Study-level findings and limits: Among patients with Type 1 diabetes, TCRB CDR3s were moderately but significantly shorter in every one of the four CD4+ subsets.

Their antigen targets remain unknown. Since all of the isolated RNA was reverse transcribed, expressed TCRB transcripts were what got sequenced. Clones were sequenced by immunoSEQ multiplex PCR, and TCRdb holds only the in-frame ones, with some missing. The data show fewer than 450,000 clones, roughly 14% seen once. The sequencing input was naive CD4+ T cells from blood. These receptors were collected from a young woman with type 1 diabetes.

DNA of the CDR3: TGTGCCAGCAGCTTAAGAGCTACCGGGGAGCTGTTTTTT. Translating gives CASSLRATGELFF. The chain recombines TRBV7-2 with TRBJ2-2; D unclear. CDR1 is SGHTA and CDR2 is FQGNSA in the germline V gene. Trimming pared 2 bases from V and 5 bases from J, leaving 6 bases between. The CDR3 totals 13 residues.

V gene TRBV5-6 combines with J gene TRBJ2-7; no definite D call. The CDR3 length is 10 residues. CDR1 is SGHDT and CDR2 is YYEEEE in the germline V gene. V lost 3 bases, J lost 11 bases, and 9 bases lay in between. The CDR3 sequence: CASSSWWEYV. The CDR3, as DNA: TGTGCCAGCAGCTCATGGTGGGAGTACGTC.

This chain connects TRBV28 to TRBJ2-1; 12 bases align to TRBD1. This CDR3 is 15 amino acids long. J was trimmed by 12 bases and V by 7 bases; bases with no gene match: 13. CDR1 and CDR2 from the germline V gene are MDHEN and SYDVKM. CDR3 in DNA: TGTGCCAGCATCCTCGCGGGACAGGGGGCGCGAGGGCAGTTCTTC. The encoded protein is CASILAGQGARGQFF.

The V gene is TRBV6-5, the J gene TRBJ2-1, with TRBD2 identical over 14 bases. This CDR3 is built from 15 residues. V lost 6 bases, J lost 7 bases, and 5 bases stayed unmatched. Germline CDR1 MNHEY, CDR2 SVGAGI. The CDR3 protein is CASSRLAGGWNEQFF. The DNA of the CDR3 is TGTGCCAGCAGCCGACTAGCGGGAGGGTGGAATGAGCAGTTCTTC.

The chain joins TRBV12-5 to TRBJ2-5; D is perhaps TRBD1 (5 bases). The CDR3 extends over 13 amino acids. Germline V gives CDR1 LGHNT, CDR2 FRNRAP. With 5 bases removed from V and 2 bases from J, the gap between germline ends came to 9 bases. For the CDR3, the DNA is TGTGCTAGTGGTCCAACAGGTCAAGAGACCCAGTACTTC. Translating it yields CASGPTGQETQYF.

The sample holds a few counts of this clone. CDR3 nucleotide sequence: TGTGCCAGCGGGACTAGGACCAATGAGCAGTTCTTC. Residues: CASGTRTNEQFF. The genes are TRBV7-3 and TRBJ2-1; 8 nucleotides match TRBD2. The germline V gene encodes CDR1 SGHTA and CDR2 FQGTGA. Germline trimming cut 8 bases from V and 6 bases from J; bases unmatched to any gene: 3. The length of the CDR3 is 12 residues.

The gene calls are TRBV29-1 and TRBJ2-2, with 8 bases identical to TRBD1. The J segment lost 3 bases and the V segment lost 6 bases, leaving 21 bases of the junction unmatched. This CDR3 is 19 amino acids long. CDR1 SQVTM and CDR2 ANQGSEA come from the germline V gene. As DNA, the CDR3 is TGCAGCGTCTTACAGTTTGCCCGCGGACAGGGAATTTACACCGGGGAGCTGTTTTTT. This codes for CSVLQFARGQGIYTGELFF.

This clone was observed a few times. V is TRBV18 and J is TRBJ2-1; possibly TRBD2 for D (5 bases). CDR1 and CDR2 (germline): KGHSH, LQKENI. CDR3 size: 12 residues. Trimming took 1 base from V and 8 from J, leaving 6 bases between them. The CDR3 DNA follows: TGTGCCAGCTCACCACAGGAGGATGAGCAGTTCTTC. It is translated as CASSPQEDEQFF.